This T cell receptor (beta chain) was obtained from a study of cytomegalovirus exposure and HLA in healthy donors (dated by TCRdb to 2017 to 2019). Concerning the study at large: In an earlier analysis of roughly 500 of the donors, 250 to 350 Gb of sequence data and 95 million to 130 million unique TCR beta sequences from roughly 180 million T cells were reported. Every repertoire in the discovery cohort had been generated on one and the same sequencing platform. A later analysis re-analyzed previously published TCR beta repertoires from 550 to 700 donors and added high-resolution HLA genotyping to study TCR occurrence patterns. Besides the first cohort of more than 650 subjects, a separate validation cohort made up of roughly 130 different subjects was used. The later analysis used no new phenotypic data to find candidate immune exposures, relying instead on TCR beta sequences and their occurrence across donors. A later genetic analysis used genome-wide SNP genotypes for 398 of the 666 donors, treating that subset as a discovery cohort. Typing coverage differed by locus: A, B, C, DRB1 and DQB1 were typed in roughly 620-630 donors, DQA1 in 522, DPA1 in approximately 600, and DPB1 in 400 to 480. Using immunosequencing, the study profiled T cell repertoires from about 650 subjects and related those repertoires to cytomegalovirus serostatus. On average, roughly 240,000 unique TCR beta nucleotide sequences were sequenced per donor among several hundred genotyped donors of the cohort, with roughly 18% of those sequences being non-productive. Among the roughly 390 genotyped donors, approximately 82% belonged to the genetic ancestry cluster associated with self-reported Caucasian donors. In an earlier analysis of 500 to 650 of the donors, high-throughput TCR beta sequencing was used to judge whether each TCR beta V gene segment behaved as functional or pseudogenic. The study combined high-throughput TCR immunosequencing, statistical association of individual TCRs with disease status, and machine learning to predict cytomegalovirus infection status. Donor age, sex, ethnicity and CMV serostatus were compiled together with the repertoire data. An early release covering over 500 HLA-typed donors comprised approximately 300 gigabases of sequencing data and around 80 million unique TCR sequences. Class I and class II HLA loci were covered by the typing at four-digit resolution. The study was designed to test whether signatures of past pathogen exposure could be identified by cataloging public T cell receptors. Because of strong linkage in the cohort, five DR-DQ haplotypes were treated as single units for association and clustering. Study-level results and caveats: In a later analysis, HLA-associated TCR beta chains showed more clonal expansion and lower generation probabilities than non-associated chains that were equally common. The sequencing pipeline was judged likely to have produced a cluster of highly shared sequence variants as a technical artifact. In vitro tests confirmed that a few of the cytomegalovirus-associated TCR beta chains recognize cytomegalovirus antigens. When HLA alleles, especially DR and DQ, strongly co-occurred, attributing TCR associations to individual alleles was difficult. In this cohort, only TCR beta chains were sequenced, and detectable features were limited by the absence of alpha or paired-chain data. In both the original and validation cohorts, the classifier was reported to diagnose cytomegalovirus status with high specificity and sensitivity. Because some donors lacked HLA typing at each locus, the association tests relied only on the typed subset. Most CMV-associated TCR beta chains appeared to be HLA-restricted in a later analysis, and the HLA associations seemed to be driven largely by CMV exposure. A later analysis associated 15,000 to 20,000 TCR beta sequences with specific HLA alleles at a false discovery rate of 0.05. It was suggested by the authors that the approach could potentially be generalized to other disease states and immunological phenotypes. Linkage disequilibrium might explain the correlated functional status among segregating V segments, but an unknown experimental factor could not be ruled out. Compared with the roughly 670-donor mean, donors in an Asian-associated ancestry cluster had fewer N-insertions in productive TCRs, according to a later genetic analysis. According to a later analysis, TCR association rates differed among HLA loci, with DRB1 alleles showing the most associated TCRs and HLA-C alleles showing the fewest. The 87-base-pair reads could not distinguish some IMGT-functional V segments, including TRBV6-2 and TRBV6-3, so those segments were excluded. Presence/absence analyses assumed roughly uniform sequencing depth across donors, an assumption that may not hold. Immune exposure information for the cohort was limited to CMV serostatus. While some public TCRs were present in many individuals, most TCR sequences turned up only very rarely across donors. Because counts were too low, seventeen rarely observed V segments, including chromosome 9 orphons, were excluded from the earlier analysis of roughly 580 of the donors. An association between a missense DCLRE1C variant and V-gene and J-gene trimming of TCR beta chains was found in a later genetic analysis and replicated in an independent cohort. A further reported finding was that TCR beta sequences accurately predicted the HLA-A and HLA-B alleles for most subjects in the first cohort. In an earlier analysis of 587 of the donors, most TCR beta V segments appeared in productive rearrangements about 90% or about 30% of the time, broadly matching IMGT annotations. In the study, about 150 TCR beta chains were listed as associated with cytomegalovirus. Several of the top co-occurrence clusters appeared to be linked to parvovirus B19, influenza, CMV and Epstein-Barr virus, according to a later analysis.

V is reduced by 3 bases and J by 5 bases, leaving a spacing of 7 bases between them. Counted from cysteine to phenylalanine, this CDR3 has 12 amino acids. Kept here is only the CDR3 DNA, which spans 36 bases and is read in frame from base 1. CDR1 and CDR2 were assigned from the germline V gene as SGHTA and FQGNSA. About this clone itself: What antigen it recognizes has not been identified. Nothing much larger sits one base from this clone, and base qualities are not available.

Receptor libraries were prepared by the immunoSEQ multiplex PCR assay. A mixture of 60 forward primers for TCR Vbeta segments and 13 reverse primers for TCR Jbeta segments was used in the multiplex PCR. The CDR3 region of rearranged TCR beta genes was amplified from genomic DNA with a multiplex PCR assay. On the Illumina HiSeq System, the amplified TCR beta libraries were sequenced as 87-base-pair reads. The original methods were these. A later analysis counted around 72 million unique TCR beta chains across the 500 to 850 repertoires, and approximately 11 million of these chains were shared by at least two donors. Raw reads were error-corrected and collapsed into unique sequences by a nearest-neighbor algorithm in which closely related sequences were merged to remove PCR and sequencing errors. CDR3 sequences were aligned to IMGT reference sequences to assign V, D and J gene segments. For a sequence to be retained, a match of at least six nucleotides to both a V gene segment and a J gene segment was required. Rearrangements were classified as productive when the CDR3 lacked stop codons and remained in frame with V and J, and all other rearrangements were classified as non-productive. CDR3 was defined according to IMGT convention as the region running from the second conserved V-encoded cysteine to the conserved J-encoded phenylalanine. The earlier analysis of approximately 590 of the donors excluded any sequence lacking an unambiguous match to a single V gene segment. In an earlier analysis of some 590 of the donors, a V segment was called functional when productive rearrangements were above 56.7%, and segregating when the standard deviation between donors exceeded 5%. A statistical classification framework was built for diagnosing cytomegalovirus status from the catalog of TCR beta chain sequences. V and J gene assignment, in a later analysis, came from comparing TCR nucleotide sequences with IMGT/GENE-DB human TR gene sequences. A later analysis assigned CDR3 sequences and most-parsimonious VDJ recombination scenarios with the TCRdist pipeline. A later analysis defined each TCR beta chain by its CDR3 amino acid sequence plus V-gene family, and excluded reads lacking a unique V-gene family. To address suspected cross-contamination and a sequencing artifact, a later analysis removed 550 to 750 highly shared, low-generation-probability nucleotide sequences. In a later analysis, a clonal expansion index for each public chain was calculated from normalized within-repertoire ranks of inferred template counts. In a later analysis, generation probabilities were computed with a VDJ recombination model fitted to out-of-frame rearrangements, and the resulting probabilities were checked against IGoR. Hypergeometric tests were used in a later analysis to score TCR-TCR, TCR-HLA and TCR-CMV co-occurrence, with a repertoire-size bias correction applied to the TCR pairs. To estimate false discovery rates, a later analysis permuted the HLA or CMV assignments 20 times. A later analysis grouped co-occurring TCRs with DBSCAN, adding TCRdist sequence similarity when clustering within HLA-allele-positive subsets. Repertoires with fewer than 30,000 or more than 120,000 public chains were left out of co-occurrence clustering, as were four to six repertoires with anomalous nucleotide sharing. The source is immuneACCESS, and TCRdb retained only in-frame sequences with V and J called. Part of the clones is not carried over; for the studies checked, unresolved V genes explain less than half of this, and the remainder is unexplained. From that table come the V and J calls and clone size; the DNA was used to work out D and trimming. This sample gives 110,000 to 150,000 clones in total; around three quarters of them show up just once. 1.5% to 2% of the sample is taken by the ten largest.

The cohort consisted of approximately 690 healthy bone marrow donors. Cohort members were all nominally healthy when sampled, although unrecorded immune exposures were likely present. The donor was CMV seronegative and was included in the group of around 320 seronegative cohort members. Every donor gave a peripheral blood sample, and the peripheral blood mononuclear cells from that sample were used for TCR beta sequencing. The Qiagen DNeasy Blood Extraction Kit was used to extract genomic DNA from the blood cell samples. The sequence came from a woman aged 35 to 49 in good health and CMV-seronegative. The rearrangement joined TRBV7-2 to TRBJ2-5, with the D gene too uncertain to name. The sequenced sample was PBMCs. The CDR3 region has the sequence CASSFYGETQYF. The DNA sequence follows: TGTGCCAGCAGCTTTTATGGCGAGACCCAGTACTTC.